This is a list of T cell receptor beta chains from one sample in a study of memory CD4+ T cells and cytomegalovirus serostatus. Clones were read by immunoSEQ multiplex PCR, and TCRdb kept only the in-frame ones, dropping some. Here the sample spans fewer than 90,000 clones, 78% being singletons. Sample: memory CD4+ T cells from blood. The receptor source for this set is an adult in good health and CMV-seropositive. Both conserved end residues are part of each CDR3. A D gene is named only where the DNA matches it firmly. The size of a clone is reported for some rows only, either as once, few or many, or as a class for expanded clones.

abundance,len,j_gene,d_gene,v_gene,CDR3nt,CDR3aa
-,14,TRBJ1-2,-,TRBV28,TGTGCCAGCAGTCCCCCCGGGGGAAACTATGGCTACACCTTC,CASSPPGGNYGYTF
few,14,TRBJ1-4,-,TRBV14,TGTGCCAGCAGCCCGAGAGCAACTAATGAAAAACTGTTTTTT,CASSPRATNEKLFF
few,13,TRBJ2-5,-,TRBV13,TGTGCCAGCAGCAAGACGGGTAGGGAGACCCAGTACTTC,CASSKTGRETQYF
-,15,TRBJ1-2,-,TRBV25-1,TGTGCCAGCAGTGAAGTGGGGGACTGGTACTATGGCTACACCTTC,CASSEVGDWYYGYTF
-,17,TRBJ2-1,-,TRBV11-2,TGTGCCAGCAGCTTAGGCCGAGGGCAGTCCCGATACAATGAGCAGTTCTTC,CASSLGRGQSRYNEQFF
-,15,TRBJ2-7,TRBD2,TRBV19,TGTGCCAGTAGTAGGACTAGCGGGGGTATCTACGAGCAGTACTTC,CASSRTSGGIYEQYF
-,14,TRBJ1-2,-,TRBV6-5,TGTGCCAGCAGTTACTCGGGCCAGGGAAATGGCTACACCTTC,CASSYSGQGNGYTF
-,16,TRBJ2-5,-,TRBV5-1,TGCGCCAGCAGCGCCCTGGAGGATGGGACCGAAGAGACCCAGTACTTC,CASSALEDGTEETQYF
-,17,TRBJ2-3,TRBD2,TRBV5-4,TGTGCCAGCAGCTTGGGGAGACTAGCGGGGGGGCTAGATACGCAGTATTTT,CASSLGRLAGGLDTQYF
once,15,TRBJ1-4,-,TRBV28,TGTGCCAGCAGTTTAAAGGGTGGTGGTTCTGGAAAACTGTTTTTT,CASSLKGGGSGKLFF
-,14,TRBJ1-1,-,TRBV28,TGTGCCAGCAGTTATGGGGGCAGGGACTCTGAAGCTTTCTTT,CASSYGGRDSEAFF
-,15,TRBJ1-1,-,TRBV6-1,TGTGCCAGCAGTGAATGGCGGGCAGGAAACACTGAAGCTTTCTTT,CASSEWRAGNTEAFF
few,14,TRBJ1-1,-,TRBV5-1,TGCGCCAGCAGCTTAGACAGAGGCAACACTGAAGCTTTCTTT,CASSLDRGNTEAFF
-,11,TRBJ2-5,-,TRBV30,TGTGCCTGGAATACGCAAGAGACCCAGTACTTC,CAWNTQETQYF
-,14,TRBJ1-5,TRBD1,TRBV2,TGTGCCAGCAGTGACGGGACAGTCAATCAGCCCCAGCATTTT,CASSDGTVNQPQHF
-,12,TRBJ2-1,-,TRBV19,TGTGCCAGTAGGCCCAGAGAGGGTGAGCAGTTCTTC,CASRPREGEQFF
few,15,TRBJ2-5,TRBD1,TRBV6-1,TGTGCCAGCAGTGAGAAGTCAGGGGGTAGGGAGACCCAGTACTTC,CASSEKSGGRETQYF
-,14,TRBJ2-7,-,TRBV30,TGTGCCTGGACGGACAGAGGGTTCTCCTACGAGCAGTACTTC,CAWTDRGFSYEQYF
-,12,TRBJ2-1,-,TRBV5-8,TGTGCCAGCAGCCCTCGACGGATACAACAGTTCTTC,CASSPRRIQQFF
-,16,TRBJ1-4,TRBD1,TRBV18,TGTGCCAGCTCACCACGACAGGGAACAACTAATGAAAAACTGTTTTTT,CASSPRQGTTNEKLFF
-,14,TRBJ1-4,-,TRBV5-4,TGTGCCAGCAGCCCCGGGACGGAAAATGAAAAACTGTTTTTT,CASSPGTENEKLFF
-,14,TRBJ2-5,-,TRBV19,TGTGCCAGTAAGGAGCATGAGGCGGTAGAGACCCAGTACTTC,CASKEHEAVETQYF
-,14,TRBJ2-5,TRBD2,TRBV11-2,TGTGCCAGCCACCGGGGGGGGTACCAGGAGACCCAGTACTTC,CASHRGGYQETQYF
-,19,TRBJ1-3,-,TRBV7-9,TGTGCCAGCAGTTCACCCGACGCTACAGGGCCCCTCGGGGGAAACACCATATATTTT,CASSSPDATGPLGGNTIYF